This T cell receptor (beta chain) is drawn from a study of cytomegalovirus exposure and HLA in healthy donors. The CDR3 has 17 amino acids. CDR1 LNHDA and CDR2 SQIVND come from the germline V gene (reference sequence). Unmatched junction bases numbered 3, after V lost 3 bases and J lost 1 base. 13 Jbeta primers and 60 Vbeta primers were used for the PCR. Profiling relied on immunoSEQ multiplex PCR, and the TCRdb table lists in-frame clones only, not all of them. The sample has fewer than 150,000 clones; the top ten hold approximately 1.9%. V is TRBV19 and J is TRBJ2-6; 10 bases are shared with TRBD1. The specimen was PBMCs. This clonotype was sampled from a woman aged 55-70 years in good health and CMV-seronegative. Here the CDR3 reads CASSMTGGASGANVLTF. In nucleotides, the CDR3 is TGTGCCAGTAGTATGACAGGGGGCGCGTCTGGGGCCAACGTCCTGACTTTC.